Sequencing of this TCR beta chain was carried out in a study of response to subunit inactivated influenza vaccine. This clonotype has a handful of counts. TCRdb re-called the RT-PCR reads with MiXCR, one entry per CDR3 protein. The data hold 400,000 to 650,000 distinct CDR3 sequences, with under 8.5% observed a single time. The material was PBMCs from blood, obtained 23 months after vaccination. The source of this sequence is a man aged 50 to 69 who received an inactivated influenza vaccine.

CDR3 sequence: CASSTYSSYNEQFF. In DNA form, the CDR3 reads TGTGCCAGCAGCACTTACAGCTCCTACAATGAGCAGTTCTTC. The chain is built from TRBV11-2 and TRBJ2-1; D remains ambiguous. Trimming left V 5 bases short and J 0 bases short, with 8 bases between. CDR1 SGHAT and CDR2 FQNNGV come from the germline V gene. The CDR3 has 14 residues.